Detailed here is one TCR beta chain. Its matching antigen is unknown. This entry comes from a study of cytomegalovirus exposure and HLA in healthy donors. The PCR contained 60 Vbeta and 13 Jbeta primers. Profiling relied on immunoSEQ multiplex PCR, and the TCRdb table lists in-frame clones only, not all of them. In the table there are roughly 160,000 clones, roughly two thirds of which are singletons. Study results and caveats: DRB1 had the most TCR associations and HLA-C the fewest, a later analysis found, with rates varying by HLA locus. Association with HLA alleles at 0.05 false discovery rate was found for 15,000 to 20,000 TCR beta sequences in a later analysis.

The length of the CDR3 is 15 residues. V was shortened by 0 bases and J by 8 bases, with 14 bases between the two germline ends. CDR1 and CDR2 from the germline V gene are SNHLY and FYNNEI. V is TRBV2 and J is TRBJ2-1; D is unclear. This receptor was identified in a young woman in good health and CMV-seronegative. The sample comprised PBMCs. The CDR3 region is CASSEARWPEHEQFF. The CDR3 bases are TGTGCCAGCAGTGAAGCGAGGTGGCCAGAGCATGAGCAGTTCTTC.